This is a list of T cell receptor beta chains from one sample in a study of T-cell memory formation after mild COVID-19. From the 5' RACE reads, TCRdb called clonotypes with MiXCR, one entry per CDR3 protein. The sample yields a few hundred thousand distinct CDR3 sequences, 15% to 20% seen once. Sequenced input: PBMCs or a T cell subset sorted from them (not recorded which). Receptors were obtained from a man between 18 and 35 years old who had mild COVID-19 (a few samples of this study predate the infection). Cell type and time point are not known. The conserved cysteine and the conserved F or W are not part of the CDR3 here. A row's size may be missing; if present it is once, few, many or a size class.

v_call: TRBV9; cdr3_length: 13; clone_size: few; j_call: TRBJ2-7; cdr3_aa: ASSPTNTGRVEQY
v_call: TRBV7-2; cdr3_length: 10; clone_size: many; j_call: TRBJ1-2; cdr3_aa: ASTAELYGYT
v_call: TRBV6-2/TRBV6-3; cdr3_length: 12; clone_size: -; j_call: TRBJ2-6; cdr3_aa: AGSAGAGANVLT
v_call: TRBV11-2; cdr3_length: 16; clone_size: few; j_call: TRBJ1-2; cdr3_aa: ASSLGGTGGLFNYGYT
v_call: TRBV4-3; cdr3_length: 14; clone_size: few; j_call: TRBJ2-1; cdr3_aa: ASSQASGGPYNEQF
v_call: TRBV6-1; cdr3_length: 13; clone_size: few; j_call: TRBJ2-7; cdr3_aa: ASSEVAVSTYEQY
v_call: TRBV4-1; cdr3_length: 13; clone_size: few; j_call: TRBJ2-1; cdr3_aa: ASSQGGTAYNEQF
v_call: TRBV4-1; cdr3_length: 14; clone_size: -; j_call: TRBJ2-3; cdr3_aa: ASSLTRGVGTDTQY
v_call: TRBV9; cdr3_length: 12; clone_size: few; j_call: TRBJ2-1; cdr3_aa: ASSVRAYPNEQF
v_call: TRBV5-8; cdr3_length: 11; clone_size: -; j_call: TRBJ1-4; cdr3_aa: ASSPWTVEKLF
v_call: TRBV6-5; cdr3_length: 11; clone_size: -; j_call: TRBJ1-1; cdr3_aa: ASSYDANTEAF
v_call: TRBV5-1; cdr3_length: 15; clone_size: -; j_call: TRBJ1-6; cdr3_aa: ASSSQGPSSYNSPLH
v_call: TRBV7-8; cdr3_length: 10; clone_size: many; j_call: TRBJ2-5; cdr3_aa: ASSLFSETQY
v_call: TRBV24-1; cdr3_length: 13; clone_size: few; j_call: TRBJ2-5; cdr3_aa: ATSARQGGWETQY
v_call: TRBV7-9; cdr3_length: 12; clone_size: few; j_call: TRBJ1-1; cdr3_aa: ASSLGEGWTEAF
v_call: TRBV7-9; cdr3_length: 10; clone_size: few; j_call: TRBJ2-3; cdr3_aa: ASSARTDTQY
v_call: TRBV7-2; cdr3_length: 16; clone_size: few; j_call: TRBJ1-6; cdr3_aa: ASSLFVGTGADNSPLH
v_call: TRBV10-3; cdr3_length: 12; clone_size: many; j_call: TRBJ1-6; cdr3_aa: ATSEVRAGSPLH
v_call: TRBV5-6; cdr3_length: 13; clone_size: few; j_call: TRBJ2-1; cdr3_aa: ASSPTSGGGSEQF
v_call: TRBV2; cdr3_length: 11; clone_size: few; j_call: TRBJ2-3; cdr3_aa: ASSIFGTDTQY
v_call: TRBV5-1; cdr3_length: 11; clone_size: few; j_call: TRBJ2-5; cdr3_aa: ASRGGPEETQY
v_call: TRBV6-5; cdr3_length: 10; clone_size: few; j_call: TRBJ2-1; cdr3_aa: ASGLGANEQF
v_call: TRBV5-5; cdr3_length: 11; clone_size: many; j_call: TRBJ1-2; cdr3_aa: ASSTTGGGGYT
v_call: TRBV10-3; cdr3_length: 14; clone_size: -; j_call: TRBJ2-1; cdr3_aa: AISASPSGGANEQF
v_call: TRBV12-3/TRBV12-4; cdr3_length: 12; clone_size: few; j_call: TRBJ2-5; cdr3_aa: ASSPPRSQETQY
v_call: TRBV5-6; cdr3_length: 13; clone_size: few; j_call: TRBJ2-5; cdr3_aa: ASSLASGSQETQY
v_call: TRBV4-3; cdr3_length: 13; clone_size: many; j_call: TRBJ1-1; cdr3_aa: ASSQVGTANTEAF
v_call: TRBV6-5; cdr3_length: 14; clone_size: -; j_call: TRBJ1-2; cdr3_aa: ASSYSPGHSNYGYT
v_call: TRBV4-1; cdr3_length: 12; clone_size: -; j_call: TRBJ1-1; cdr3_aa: ASSRSGGLTEAF
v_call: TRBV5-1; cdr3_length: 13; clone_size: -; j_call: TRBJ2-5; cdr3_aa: ASSATSPGPETQY
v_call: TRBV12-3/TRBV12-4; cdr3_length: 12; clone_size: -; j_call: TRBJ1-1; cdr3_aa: ASSEQVSNTEAF
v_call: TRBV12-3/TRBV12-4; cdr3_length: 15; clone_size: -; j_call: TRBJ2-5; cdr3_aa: ASRSGTSGGAGETQY
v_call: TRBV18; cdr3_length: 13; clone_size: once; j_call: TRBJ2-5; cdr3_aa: ASSLYRVYRETQY
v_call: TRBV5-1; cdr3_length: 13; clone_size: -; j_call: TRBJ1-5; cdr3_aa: ASSLEPENDQPQH
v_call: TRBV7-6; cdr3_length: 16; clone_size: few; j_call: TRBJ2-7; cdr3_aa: ASSSDRVSSGRPYEQY
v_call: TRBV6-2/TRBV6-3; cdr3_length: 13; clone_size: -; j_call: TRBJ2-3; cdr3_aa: ASSSRQPSTDTQY
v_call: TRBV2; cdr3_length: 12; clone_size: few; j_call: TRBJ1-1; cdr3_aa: ASSVEGKDTEAF
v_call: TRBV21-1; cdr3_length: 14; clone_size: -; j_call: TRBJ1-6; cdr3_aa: ASSKWGPRRYSPLH
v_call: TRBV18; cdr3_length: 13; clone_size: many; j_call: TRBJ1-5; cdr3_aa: ASSTAGHHNQPQH
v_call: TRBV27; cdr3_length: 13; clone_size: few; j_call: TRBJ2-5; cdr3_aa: ASTTWTGGQETQY
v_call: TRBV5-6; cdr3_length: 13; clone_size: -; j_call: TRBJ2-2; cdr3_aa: ASSPSLQRGKKLF
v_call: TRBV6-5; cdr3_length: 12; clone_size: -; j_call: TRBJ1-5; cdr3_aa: ASRPRDSNQPQH
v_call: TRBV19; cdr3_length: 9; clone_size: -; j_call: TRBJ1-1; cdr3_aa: ASWFYAEAF
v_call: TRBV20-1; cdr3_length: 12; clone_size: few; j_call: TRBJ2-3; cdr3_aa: SARLAGVMDTQY
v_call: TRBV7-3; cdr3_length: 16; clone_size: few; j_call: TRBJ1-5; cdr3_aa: ASSPRGCCLLGNQPQH
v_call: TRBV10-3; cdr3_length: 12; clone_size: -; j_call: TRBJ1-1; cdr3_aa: AISETRLNTEAF
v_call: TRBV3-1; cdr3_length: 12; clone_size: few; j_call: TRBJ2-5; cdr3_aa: ASSQGRRGETQY